This T cell receptor (beta chain) came from a study of response to subunit inactivated influenza vaccine. Study-wide results and limits: The authors proposed limited new T cell recruitment per seasonal influenza vaccination.

One entry per CDR3 protein results from TCRdb running MiXCR on the RT-PCR reads. Of fewer than 650,000 distinct CDR3 sequences in the sample, under 15% were seen once. V gave up 0 bases and J gave up 2 bases, with 5 bases separating them. CDR1 is DFQATT, CDR2 SNEGSKA, per germline (reference sequence). CDR3 size: 14 residues. This clonotype was detected ten times or more. Its antigen remains unknown. The clonotype originates from a man in his forties or fifties who received an inactivated influenza vaccine. V usage is TRBV20-1 and J usage is TRBJ1-6; D gene unclear. The specimen comprised PBMCs from blood, sampled roughly 46 days after vaccination. This CDR3 reads CSARESTYNSPLHF. In DNA form, the CDR3 reads TGCAGTGCTAGAGAATCGACCTATAATTCACCCCTCCACTTT.